This TCR beta chain was obtained from a study of T cell responses to AZD1222 COVID-19 vaccine. Whole-study context: Second doses were pooled across both intervals (about 4 or about 12 weeks). Overall study results and limits: Targeting of unmutated variant regions was reportedly seen in nearly half of spike-specific TCRs. Most donors were white British, females outnumbered males, and clonal diversity was possibly underestimated.

Profiled with immunoSEQ multiplex PCR; TCRdb holds only in-frame clones, not every one. The sample yields about 130,000 clones, 90% seen once. V gave up 5 bases and J gave up 6 bases; unmatched junction bases: 5. Germline V gene lookup returns CDR1 MDHEN and CDR2 SYDVKM. This CDR3 is 14 amino acids long. This clone was seen only once. Antigen unknown. This clonotype was obtained from an adult in good health. Sequenced material: peripheral blood, taken on day 0 of AZD1222 vaccination. The gene calls are TRBV28 and TRBJ1-4, with 8 bases lining up with TRBD1. CDR3 nucleotides: TGTGCCAGCAGTCCCAGGGGGCTTGATGAAAAACTGTTTTTT. Its protein is CASSPRGLDEKLFF.